A single sample gave rise to the 20 T cell receptor beta chains below, sequenced in a study of T cell repertoires in cytomegalovirus infection. TCRdb re-derived calls from the reads in MiXCR, one entry per CDR3 protein. The table includes about 740,000 distinct CDR3 sequences, under 40% detected once. Specimen: PBMCs. These TCRs come from a human donor in good health (CMV status not recorded). Some clones in this sample may be carry-over from other donors' samples.

The chain has TRBV12-3 or TRBV12-4 and TRBJ1-5; 7 bases map to TRBD1. The CDR3 runs 14 residues. Germline trimming cut 5 bases from V and 4 bases from J; bases unmatched to any gene: 5. Written as DNA, the CDR3 is TGTGCCAGCAGTAAAGGGACAGAAAATCAGCCCCAGCATTTT. The encoded protein is CASSKGTENQPQHF.

Only a few counts were recorded for this clonotype. This chain links TRBV12-3 or TRBV12-4 with TRBJ2-2; 8 nucleotides line up with TRBD2. After removal of 7 bases from V and 6 bases from J, the junction contained 10 bases not matched to a gene. This CDR3 is 15 amino acids long. The CDR3 DNA reads TGTGCCAGCATGCCTCAGCGGGGGAGGGCCGGGGAGCTGTTTTTT. It encodes CASMPQRGRAGELFF.

The rearrangement uses TRBV20-1 and TRBJ2-1; TRBD2 agrees at 13 bases. Germline CDR1 is DFQATT and CDR2 is SNEGSKA (reference sequence). The CDR3 loop spans 16 amino acids. The V segment lost 6 bases and the J segment 5 bases; nucleotides outside the gene matches: 10. For the CDR3, the DNA is TGCAGTGCCTCGTCCCCGGGACTAGCGGGAAACAATGAGCAGTTCTTC. This codes for CSASSPGLAGNNEQFF.

This clonotype was seen more than once but under ten times. The J gene is TRBJ1-1, the V gene TRBV7-9; TRBD1 agrees at 8 bases. Germline values: CDR1 SEHNR, CDR2 FQNEAQ (reference sequence). This CDR3 spans 16 amino acids. Unmatched junction bases numbered 10, after V lost 3 bases and J lost 4 bases. The DNA for the CDR3 is TGTGCCAGCAGCTTGGGATGGACAGGGAAGAGCACTGAAGCTTTCTTT. It is translated as CASSLGWTGKSTEAFF.

This clonotype was observed at least ten times. The CDR3 DNA is TGTGCCAGCAGTGAAGGACGATCTGAAGCTTTCTTT. Protein: CASSEGRSEAFF. V usage is TRBV6-1 and J usage is TRBJ1-1; D not certain. V was cut by 1 base and J by 6 bases, with 6 bases left in between. Germline assignment: CDR1 MNHNS and CDR2 SASEGT. The CDR3 length is 12 residues.

The chain recombines TRBV12-3 or TRBV12-4 with TRBJ2-4, with D uncertain. The CDR3 length is 13 residues. Trimming removed 7 bases from V and 15 bases from J, with 22 bases in between. The CDR3 DNA reads TGTGCCAGCAAATCTGACCCCTTTAGGCGTTCGTACTTC. Its protein is CASKSDPFRRSYF.

This clonotype was seen at least ten times. The chain carries TRBV4-2 and TRBJ1-5, with TRBD1 identical over 9 bases. The CDR3 is 18 amino acids. V was clipped by 0 bases and J by 7 bases; unmatched bases: 13. The germline V gene encodes CDR1 LGHNA and CDR2 YNFKEQ. In DNA form, the CDR3 reads TGTGCCAGCAGCCAAGATAGAGGGGGGGACAGGGCGCGGCAGCCCCAGCATTTT. Translated, it gives CASSQDRGGDRARQPQHF.

As to this clonotype: This may be a read error: a much more frequent sequence differs by one nucleotide. The CDR3 sequence: CASSTQRAAGELFF. The CDR3 DNA reads as TGTGCCAGCAGCACCCAGAGGGCAGCCGGGGAGCTGTTTTTT. This chain links TRBV7-3 with TRBJ2-2, with D possibly matching TRBD2 (5 bases). The CDR3 runs 14 residues. Germline CDR1 SGHTA, CDR2 FQGTGA. Deletions cut 5 bases from V and 6 bases from J, with 13 bases between.

The chain combines TRBV7-8 with TRBJ2-7; D may be TRBD2 (6 bases). This CDR3 region has 13 residues. Trimming took off 3 bases at V and 6 bases at J, with 12 bases between the two ends. The germline V gene encodes CDR1 SGHVS and CDR2 FQNEAQ. The CDR3 here is CASSFYGGSEQYF. CDR3 bases: TGTGCCAGCAGCTTCTATGGGGGGAGCGAGCAGTACTTC.

Details on this clonotype: The conserved phenylalanine or tryptophan normally closing the CDR3 is absent here, so this likely arose from a read error. This chain's CDR3 is CASTLTGGWETQYL. In nucleotides, the CDR3 is TGTGCCAGCACCTTGACAGGGGGCTGGGAGACCCAGTACTTA. The chain employs TRBV6-6 and TRBJ2-5, with TRBD1 identical over 10 bases. CDR3 length equals 14 residues. Looked up from germline, CDR1 is MNHNY and CDR2 is SVGAGI (reference sequence). V shed 7 bases and J 5 bases; nucleotides not matched to a gene: 7.

A few counts support this clonotype. The gene calls are TRBV28 and TRBJ1-2, with a weak D call TRBD1 (5 bases). This CDR3 contains 14 residues. Germline CDR1 and CDR2: MDHEN and SYDVKM. With 6 bases removed from V and 4 bases from J, the gap between germline ends came to 15 bases. As DNA, the CDR3 is TGTGCCAGCAGGGGACTCCCCGCCGGCTATGGCTACACCTTC. It yields the protein CASRGLPAGYGYTF.

To note about this clonotype: At one end the junction does not follow the germline gene, possibly because of a read error. The V gene is TRBV6-1, the J gene TRBJ1-1; no definite D call. The CDR3 extends over 15 amino acids. CDR1 MNHNS and CDR2 SASEGT come from the germline V gene. As DNA, the CDR3 is TGTGCCAGCTACGAGGAACCAGCGGGCGTCACTGAAGCTTTATTT. Translated: CASYEEPAGVTEALF.

As concerns this clonotype: The junction differs from germline at one of its ends, possibly a read error. The chain has TRBV19 and TRBJ1-1, with D perhaps TRBD1 (5 bases). The germline CDR1 and CDR2 sequences are LNHDA and SQIVND (reference sequence). The CDR3 runs 15 residues. The DNA of the CDR3 is TGTGCCACTACCCCCAGAGGTCAGGGCGGCACTGAAGCTCTCTTT. Translated, it gives CATTPRGQGGTEALF.

In this sample, this clonotype turned up many times. The CDR3 DNA is TGTGCCAGCAGGGGACAGGGGCGGTGGGGCTACACCTTC. Amino acids: CASRGQGRWGYTF. The chain links TRBV7-2 to TRBJ1-2, with 10 positions matching TRBD1. The CDR3 is 13 residues long. The germline CDR1 and CDR2 sequences are SGHTA and FQGNSA. V shed 6 bases, J shed 8 bases, and the junction held 6 bases outside the gene matches.

Points on this clonotype: At one of its ends the junction is not consistent with the germline gene, which may arise from a read error. The V and J genes are TRBV19 and TRBJ1-1; no firm D call. Germline values: CDR1 LNHDA, CDR2 SQIVND (reference sequence). CDR3 length: 13 residues. The CDR3 sequence is CASSSDTAAEASF. The CDR3 bases are TGTGCCAGTAGTTCCGACACCGCGGCTGAAGCTTCCTTT.

Comment on this clonotype: Given the absence of the conserved phenylalanine or tryptophan at the CDR3 end, a read error is likely. The DNA is omitted, as the CDR3 cannot be located on it reliably, and the CDR3 follows TCRdb's listing. The chain links TRBV6-1 to TRBJ1-6; TRBD1 is the table's D call, not checked against the DNA. 13 amino acids form the CDR3, both terminal residues included. Germline CDR1 is MNHNS and CDR2 is SASEGT. The chain's CDR3 is CASSEAYRGRHHS.

This chain connects TRBV14 to TRBJ2-5, with 9 bases lining up with TRBD1. The CDR3 runs 16 residues. Germline CDR1 reads SGHDN; CDR2 reads FVKESK. V lost 1 base and J lost 4; bases outside the gene matches: 7. CDR3 nucleotide sequence: TGTGCCAGCAGCCAAGGGGACAGGGTGTTTCGAGAGACCCAGTACTTC. It encodes CASSQGDRVFRETQYF.

Note on this clonotype: This may come from a read error, since a much larger clone is one base off. The rearrangement joins TRBV11-2 to TRBJ2-1; 7 nucleotides agree with TRBD2. Looked up from germline, CDR1 is SGHAT and CDR2 is FQNNGV. The CDR3 consists of 15 residues. CDR3 bases: TGTGCCAGCAGCTTAGAACCGGGCGGGAGAGGGGAGCAGTTATTC. Its translation is CASSLEPGGRGEQLF.

A few counts support this clonotype. This rearrangement joins TRBV7-3 to TRBJ1-6; D uncertain. The CDR3 runs to 18 residues. Per the germline V gene, CDR1 is SGHTA and CDR2 is FQGTGA. V dropped 6 bases and J dropped 0 bases, with 18 bases sitting between them. The CDR3 DNA reads as TGTGCCAGCAGGTCGTTTCCAGCTCAGAACTCCTATAATTCACCCCTCCACTTT. Translation: CASRSFPAQNSYNSPLHF.

The V call is TRBV4-1, the J call TRBJ1-1, with a tentative D call TRBD1 (6 bases). V shed 5 bases and J shed 2 bases, with 18 bases lying between them. CDR3 length equals 16 residues. Per germline, CDR1 MGHRA and CDR2 YSYEKL. The CDR3: CASSSFPGGSNTEAFF. CDR3 nucleotides: TGCGCCAGCAGCTCTTTCCCGGGGGGCTCAAACACTGAAGCTTTCTTT.